This entry concerns a single T cell receptor (beta chain). Antigen unknown. In germline, CDR1 is GTSNPN, CDR2 SVGIG (reference sequence). V shed 4 bases, J shed 4 bases, and the junction held 13 bases outside the gene matches. The CDR3 has 16 residues. The table came from immunoSEQ multiplex PCR; TCRdb's copy has only in-frame clones and leaves some out. The repertoire holds 130,000 to 150,000 clones, with just under 80% as singletons. Every patient experienced relapse after autologous stem cell transplantation, and brentuximab vedotin exposure varied. The data were taken from a study of PD-1 blockade in classical Hodgkin lymphoma. Overall study results and limits: Causes of the repertoire differences remain undefined, possibly disease activity or prior therapy.

The chain has TRBV30 and TRBJ2-5; TRBD2 matches at 9 bases. The specimen was peripheral blood mononuclear cells (PBMCs), collected before the second cycle of nivolumab. This sequence was found in a human donor with classical Hodgkin lymphoma. The CDR3 loop is CAWKGTSSLGGETQYF. In DNA form, the CDR3 reads TGTGCCTGGAAGGGGACTAGCTCCCTTGGGGGAGAGACCCAGTACTTC.